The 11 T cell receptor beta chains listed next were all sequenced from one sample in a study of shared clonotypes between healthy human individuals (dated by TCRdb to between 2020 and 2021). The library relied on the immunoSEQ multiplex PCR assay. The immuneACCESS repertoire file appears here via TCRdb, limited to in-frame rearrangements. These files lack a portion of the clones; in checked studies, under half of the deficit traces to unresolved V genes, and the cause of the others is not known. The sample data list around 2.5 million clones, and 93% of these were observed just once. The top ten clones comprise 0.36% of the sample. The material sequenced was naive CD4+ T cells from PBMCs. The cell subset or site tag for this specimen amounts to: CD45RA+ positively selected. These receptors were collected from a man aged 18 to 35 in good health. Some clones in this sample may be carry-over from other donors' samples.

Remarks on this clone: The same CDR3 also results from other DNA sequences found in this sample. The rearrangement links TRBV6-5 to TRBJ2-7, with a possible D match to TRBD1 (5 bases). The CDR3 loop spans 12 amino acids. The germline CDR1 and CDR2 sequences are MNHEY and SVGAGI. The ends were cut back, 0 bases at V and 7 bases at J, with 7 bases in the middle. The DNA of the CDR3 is TGTGCCAGCAGTTACTCGAAGGGGGAGCAGTACTTC. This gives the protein CASSYSKGEQYF.

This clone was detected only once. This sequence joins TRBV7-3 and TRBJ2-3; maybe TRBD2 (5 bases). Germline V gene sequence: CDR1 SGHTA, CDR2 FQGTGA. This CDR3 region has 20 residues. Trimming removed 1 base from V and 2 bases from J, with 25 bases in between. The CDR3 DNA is TGTGCCAGCAGCTTAAGGGGTACATCCTTAGGCGGGTCGGACACAGATACGCAGTATTTT. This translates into CASSLRGTSLGGSDTDTQYF. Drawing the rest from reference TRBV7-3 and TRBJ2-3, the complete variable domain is GAGVSQTPSNKVTEKGKYVELRCDPISGHTALYWYRQSLGQGPEFLIYFQGTGAADDSGLPNDRFFAVRPEGSVSTLKIQRTERGDSAVYLCASSLRGTSLGGSDTDTQYFGPGTRLTVL.

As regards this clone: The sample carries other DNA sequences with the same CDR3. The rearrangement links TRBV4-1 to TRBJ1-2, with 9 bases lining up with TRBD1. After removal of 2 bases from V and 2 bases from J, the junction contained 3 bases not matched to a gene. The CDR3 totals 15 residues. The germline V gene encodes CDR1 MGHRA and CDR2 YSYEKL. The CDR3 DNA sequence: TGCGCCAGCAGCCAACCGACAGGGGGGAACTATGGCTACACCTTC. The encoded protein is CASSQPTGGNYGYTF.

The CDR3 loop is CASSQGQGDGGYTF. CDR3 coding DNA: TGTGCCAGCAGCCAGGGACAGGGCGACGGTGGCTACACCTTC. This chain joins TRBV28 and TRBJ1-2, with 9 bases identical to TRBD1. In germline, CDR1 is MDHEN, CDR2 SYDVKM. Unmatched junction bases numbered 9, after V lost 6 bases and J lost 7 bases. The CDR3 is made up of 14 amino acids.

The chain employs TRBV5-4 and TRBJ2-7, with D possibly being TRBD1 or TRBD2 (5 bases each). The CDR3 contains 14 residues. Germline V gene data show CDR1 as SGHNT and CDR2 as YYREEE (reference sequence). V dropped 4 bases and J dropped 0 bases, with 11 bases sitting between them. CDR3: CASSPAGTSYEQYF. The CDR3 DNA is TGTGCCAGCAGCCCCGCAGGGACCTCCTACGAGCAGTACTTC.

The CDR3 reads CASSPLPSYEQYF. The CDR3 nucleotides are TGTGCCAGCAGCCCTTTACCCTCCTACGAGCAGTACTTC. This rearrangement joins TRBV7-9 to TRBJ2-7; no firm D call. This CDR3 has 13 amino acids. Germline lookup yields CDR1 SEHNR and CDR2 FQNEAQ (reference sequence). The germline V and J ends were trimmed by 5 bases and 0 bases, with 8 bases remaining between them. Full variable domain (outside the CDR3, taken from reference TRBV7-9 and TRBJ2-7): DTGVSQNPRHKITKRGQNVTFRCDPISEHNRLYWYRQTLGQGPEFLTYFQNEAQLEKSRLLSDRFSAERPKGSFSTLEIQRTEQGDSAMYLCASSPLPSYEQYFGPGTRLTVT.

The CDR3 DNA reads as TGTGCCAGCTCACCTCTTAGTGGGAGTGGTACAGATACGCAGTATTTT. As protein: CASSPLSGSGTDTQYF. The J gene is TRBJ2-3, the V gene TRBV18; perhaps TRBD2 as D (5 bases). Trimming left V 3 bases short and J 3 bases short, with 16 bases between. CDR1 is KGHSH, CDR2 LQKENI, per germline. This CDR3 is built from 16 residues. Complete variable domain (other parts from reference TRBV18 and TRBJ2-3): NAGVMQNPRHLVRRRGQEARLRCSPMKGHSHVYWYRQLPEEGLKFMVYLQKENIIDESGMPKERFSAEFPKEGPSILRIQQVVRGDSAAYFCASSPLSGSGTDTQYFGPGTRLTVL.

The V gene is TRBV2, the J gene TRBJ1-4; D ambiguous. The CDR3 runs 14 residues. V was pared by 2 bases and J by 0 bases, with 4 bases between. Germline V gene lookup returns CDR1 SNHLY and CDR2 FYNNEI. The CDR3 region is CASSEIATNEKLFF. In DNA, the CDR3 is TGTGCCAGCAGTGAAATAGCAACTAATGAAAAACTGTTTTTT.

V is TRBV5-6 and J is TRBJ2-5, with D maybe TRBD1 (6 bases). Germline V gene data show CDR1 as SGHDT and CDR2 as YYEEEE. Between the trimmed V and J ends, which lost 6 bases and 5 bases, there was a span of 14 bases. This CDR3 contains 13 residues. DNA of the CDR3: TGTGCCAGCAACAAAGGACAGATGGAGACCCAGTACTTC. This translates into CASNKGQMETQYF.

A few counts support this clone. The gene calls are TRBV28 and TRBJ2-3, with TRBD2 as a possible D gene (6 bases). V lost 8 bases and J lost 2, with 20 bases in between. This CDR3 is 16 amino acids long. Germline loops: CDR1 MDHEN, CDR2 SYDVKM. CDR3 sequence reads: CASGDDWGESTDTQYF. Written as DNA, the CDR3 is TGTGCCAGCGGCGACGATTGGGGGGAATCCACAGATACGCAGTATTTT.

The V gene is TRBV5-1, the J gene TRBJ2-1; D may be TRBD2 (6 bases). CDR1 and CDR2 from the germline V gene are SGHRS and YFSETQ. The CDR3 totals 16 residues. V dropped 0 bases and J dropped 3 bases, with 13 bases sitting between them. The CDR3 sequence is CASSLVGGAGYNEQFF. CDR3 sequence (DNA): TGCGCCAGCAGCTTGGTCGGGGGAGCCGGCTACAATGAGCAGTTCTTC.